This entry is about one T cell receptor (beta chain). V was cut by 7 bases and J by 4 bases, with 10 bases left in between. CDR1 and CDR2 (germline): MDHEN, SYDVKM. There are 12 residues in the CDR3. This specimen belongs to a study of T cell responses to AZD1222 COVID-19 vaccine. Libraries were prepared by immunoSEQ multiplex PCR; TCRdb keeps only in-frame clonotypes and omits some of them. The table shows 100,000 to 140,000 clones, with 90% to 95% occurring only once. V is TRBV28 and J is TRBJ1-1, with unresolved D. The source material was peripheral blood, sampled 28 days after the second AZD1222 dose. This receptor was obtained from an adult who received the AZD1222 COVID-19 vaccine. The chain's CDR3 is CASKRRATEAFF. CDR3 nucleotide sequence: TGTGCCAGCAAAAGGAGAGCCACTGAAGCTTTCTTT.